This TCR beta chain appears in the sequencing data of a study of T-cell reconstitution after alpha-beta-depleted transplantation in children. General study results and limits: Several hundred expanded graft clones reportedly supplied alpha-beta T cells about two months after transplant.

Unique molecular identifiers were incorporated when the TCRbeta library was constructed. Using its own MiXCR run on the PCR reads, TCRdb lists one record per CDR3 protein. The sample contains 580,000 or so distinct CDR3 sequences, roughly 23% of which appear only once. CDR1 is SEHNR, CDR2 FQNEAQ, per germline (reference sequence). The CDR3 covers 13 residues. V was trimmed by 3 bases and J by 3 bases, leaving 8 bases between them. This clonotype was observed at least ten times. Its antigen is undetermined. The genes are TRBV7-9 and TRBJ2-5, with D uncertain. Sequenced here: PBMCs, mostly from graft donor cells, sampled 360 days after TCRalphabeta/CD19-depleted stem cell transplant. This sequence was found in a boy younger than two who had a stem cell transplant for acute myeloid leukemia, so the T cells may come from the graft donor. CDR3 bases: TGTGCCAGCAGCTTCAATGCGGAAGAGACCCAGTACTTC. Amino acids: CASSFNAEETQYF.